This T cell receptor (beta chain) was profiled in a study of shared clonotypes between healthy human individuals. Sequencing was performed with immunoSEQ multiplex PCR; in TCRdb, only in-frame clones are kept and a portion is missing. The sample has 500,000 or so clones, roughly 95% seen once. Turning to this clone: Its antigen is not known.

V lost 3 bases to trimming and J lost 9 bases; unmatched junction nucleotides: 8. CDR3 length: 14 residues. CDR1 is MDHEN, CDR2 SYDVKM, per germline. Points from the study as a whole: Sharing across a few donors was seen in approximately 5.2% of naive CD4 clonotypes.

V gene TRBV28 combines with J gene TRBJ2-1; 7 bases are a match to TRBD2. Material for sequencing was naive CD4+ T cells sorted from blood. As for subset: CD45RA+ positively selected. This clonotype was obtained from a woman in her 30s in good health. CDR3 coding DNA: TGTGCCAGCAGTTTCGGCGGGAGATGGGGTGAGCAGTTCTTC. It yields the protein CASSFGGRWGEQFF.